There are a few counts of the clone carrying this T cell receptor beta chain. What it binds is not known. This record belongs to a study of early T cells in non-severe SARS-CoV-2 infection. General study results and limits: The study's VDJdb matching favored anti-spike CD8 responses and missed private and CD4 specificities.

CDR3 length: 15 residues. Germline-derived CDR1 and CDR2 are SGHRS and YFSETQ. The V and J ends lost 1 base and 3 bases respectively, with 10 bases between them. TCRdb called the 5' RACE reads again in MiXCR, with one record for every CDR3 protein. Among some 30,000 distinct CDR3 sequences listed, around 5.2% were seen once. This chain links TRBV5-1 with TRBJ1-4; a possible D gene is TRBD1 (5 bases). The sequenced sample consisted of whole blood. The receptor was isolated from an adult who was a healthcare worker with PCR-confirmed SARS-CoV-2 infection or an uninfected control (not recorded which). CDR3 in amino acids: CASSLRTGANEKLFF. The CDR3 DNA follows: TGCGCCAGCAGCTTGAGAACAGGAGCTAATGAAAAACTGTTTTTT.